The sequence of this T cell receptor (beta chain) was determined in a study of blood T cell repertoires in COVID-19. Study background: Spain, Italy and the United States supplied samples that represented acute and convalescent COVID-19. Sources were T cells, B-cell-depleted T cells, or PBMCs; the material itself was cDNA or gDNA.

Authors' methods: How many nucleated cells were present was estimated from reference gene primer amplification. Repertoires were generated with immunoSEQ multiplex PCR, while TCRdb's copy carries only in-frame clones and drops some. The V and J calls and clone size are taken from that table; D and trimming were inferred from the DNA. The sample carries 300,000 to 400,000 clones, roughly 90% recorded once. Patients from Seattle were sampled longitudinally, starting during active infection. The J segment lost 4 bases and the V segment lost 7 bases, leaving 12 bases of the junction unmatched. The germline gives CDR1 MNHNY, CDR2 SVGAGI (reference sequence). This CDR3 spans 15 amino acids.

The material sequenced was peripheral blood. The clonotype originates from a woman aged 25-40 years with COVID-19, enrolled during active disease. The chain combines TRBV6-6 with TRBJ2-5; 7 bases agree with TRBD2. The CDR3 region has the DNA TGTGCCAGCACCTCATTCGGCGGGGGAGGAGAGACCCAGTACTTC. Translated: CASTSFGGGGETQYF.